The 8 T cell receptor beta chains reported below all come from one sample, sequenced in a study of blood T cell repertoires in COVID-19. Only in-frame clones appear in the TCRdb table, and some are missing; sequencing was by immunoSEQ multiplex PCR. Found here are under 300,000 clones, 65% to 90% of them singletons; the top ten hold more than 10%. The source material was peripheral blood. Source of these receptors: a human donor in a cohort sampled during active COVID-19.

The sample holds one count of this clone. The rearrangement joins TRBV30 to TRBJ1-1; TRBD1 is a possible D gene (5 bases). Trimming took 5 bases from V and 1 from J, leaving 11 bases between them. This CDR3 is 13 amino acids long. Germline CDR1 reads GTSNPN; CDR2 reads SVGIG (reference sequence). CDR3 DNA: TGTGCCTGGGCAGGGACTCCGAACACTGAAGCTTTCTTT. Residues: CAWAGTPNTEAFF.

Notes on this clone: Other DNA sequences in the same sample also yield this CDR3. The V and J genes are TRBV6-5 and TRBJ1-1; perhaps TRBD1 as D (6 bases). V was pared by 3 bases and J by 5 bases, with 10 bases between. The CDR3 is 13 amino acids. CDR1 and CDR2 (germline): MNHEY, SVGAGI. The CDR3 sequence: CASSYGRGTEAFF. CDR3 coding DNA: TGTGCCAGCAGTTATGGGAGGGGGACTGAAGCTTTCTTT.

The chain couples TRBV7-9 to TRBJ2-1, with TRBD2 matching over 7 bases. CDR1 and CDR2 (germline): SEHNR, FQNEAQ (reference sequence). V lost 5 bases, J lost 5 bases, and 9 bases stayed unmatched. This CDR3 is 15 amino acids long. The DNA of the CDR3 is TGTGCCAGCAGCCGAAGGGAGGGCGCCCACAATGAGCAGTTCTTC. This encodes CASSRREGAHNEQFF.

This clone was seen only a few times. This sequence joins TRBV18 and TRBJ1-1; 7 nucleotides align to TRBD1. CDR3 length equals 15 residues. Trimming cost V 2 bases and J 1 base; bases outside gene matches: 4. CDR1 is KGHSH, CDR2 LQKENI, per germline. The chain's CDR3 is CASSPIQGENTEAFF. The CDR3 DNA sequence: TGTGCCAGCTCACCAATCCAGGGGGAGAACACTGAAGCTTTCTTT.

The V call is TRBV11-3, the J call TRBJ2-3, with 9 bases fitting TRBD1. The CDR3 consists of 15 residues. Looked up from germline, CDR1 is SGHNT and CDR2 is YENEEA. Trimming took 2 bases from V and 4 from J; bases not matched to a gene: 4. The CDR3 loop reads CASSLWGTGSDTQYF. For the CDR3, the DNA is TGTGCCAGCAGCTTATGGGGGACAGGGTCAGATACGCAGTATTTT. The variable domain in full, with the rest retrieved from reference TRBV11-3 and TRBJ2-3, is EAGVVQSPRYKIIEKKQPVAFWCNPISGHNTLYWYLQNLGQGPELLIRYENEEAVDDSQLPKDRFSAERLKGVDSTLKIQPAELGDSAVYLCASSLWGTGSDTQYFGPGTRLTVL.

This sequence joins TRBV19 and TRBJ1-2; 9 bases match TRBD1. Per germline, CDR1 LNHDA and CDR2 SQIVND (reference sequence). This CDR3 is 15 amino acids long. Trimming took 5 bases from V and 3 from J; bases not matched to a gene: 7. DNA of the CDR3: TGTGCCAGTAGTGCCGGCACAGGGGGCCACTATGGCTACACCTTC. It yields the protein CASSAGTGGHYGYTF.

The chain uses TRBV11-2 and TRBJ2-3; 7 bases agree with TRBD2. The CDR3 totals 15 residues. Germline V CDR1 and CDR2: SGHAT, FQNNGV. V lost 1 base, J lost 3 bases, and 4 bases stayed unmatched. The CDR3 sequence: CASSLAGGRTDTQYF. In DNA, the CDR3 is TGTGCCAGCAGCTTAGCGGGAGGAAGGACAGATACGCAGTATTTT.

The gene calls are TRBV11-2 and TRBJ1-2; D unresolved. Trimming shortened V by 1 base and J by 6 bases, and 12 bases separated the two germline ends. There are 14 residues in the CDR3. Germline V gene data show CDR1 as SGHAT and CDR2 as FQNNGV. CDR3 sequence: CASSLGRHGDGYTF. The CDR3 DNA reads as TGTGCCAGCAGCTTAGGTCGTCATGGAGATGGCTACACCTTC.